A selection of T cell receptor beta chains follows, all from one sample in a study of shared clonotypes between healthy human individuals. TCRdb's table, derived via immunoSEQ multiplex PCR, lists solely in-frame clones and lacks some. The sample includes fewer than 2.5 million clones, under 95% of them seen just once. The specimen was naive CD4+ T cells from PBMCs. These receptors were obtained from a man between 18 and 35 years old in good health. Some clones in this sample may be carry-over from other donors' samples. CDR3s include the opening cysteine and the closing phenylalanine or tryptophan. The D gene is left open where the match is weak. Clone size is stated in some rows and not others, as once, few, many or a class when expanded.

v_call: TRBV5-4; d_call: -; j_call: TRBJ2-7; cdr3_length: 15; clone_size: -; cdr3_nt: TGTGCCAGCAGCTTGGCCCAGGGAGTTTACTACGAGCAGTACTTC; cdr3_aa: CASSLAQGVYYEQYF
v_call: TRBV5-6; d_call: -; j_call: TRBJ1-5; cdr3_length: 15; clone_size: -; cdr3_nt: TGTGCCAGCAGCTTGGGTCCCTATAGCAATCAGCCCCAGCATTTT; cdr3_aa: CASSLGPYSNQPQHF
v_call: TRBV9; d_call: TRBD1; j_call: TRBJ2-1; cdr3_length: 16; clone_size: -; cdr3_nt: TGTGCCAGCAGCGTAGATTGGGACAGGGCCCTGGGTGAGCAGTTCTTC; cdr3_aa: CASSVDWDRALGEQFF
v_call: TRBV6-5; d_call: -; j_call: TRBJ2-2; cdr3_length: 14; clone_size: -; cdr3_nt: TGTGCCAGCAGAGGGGGTCTTAACACCGGGGAGCTGTTTTTT; cdr3_aa: CASRGGLNTGELFF
v_call: TRBV7-7; d_call: -; j_call: TRBJ2-5; cdr3_length: 13; clone_size: many; cdr3_nt: TGTGCCAGCAGCTTAGACAGACAAGAGACCCAGTACTTC; cdr3_aa: CASSLDRQETQYF
v_call: TRBV30; d_call: -; j_call: TRBJ2-7; cdr3_length: 10; clone_size: -; cdr3_nt: TGTGCCTGGAGTCGCCACGAGCAGTACTTC; cdr3_aa: CAWSRHEQYF
v_call: TRBV7-2; d_call: -; j_call: TRBJ1-3; cdr3_length: 15; clone_size: -; cdr3_nt: TGTGCCAGCAGCTTATCGACAGTTTCTGGTAACACCATATATTTT; cdr3_aa: CASSLSTVSGNTIYF
v_call: TRBV18; d_call: -; j_call: TRBJ2-1; cdr3_length: 16; clone_size: few; cdr3_nt: TGTGCCAGCTCACCACCGGTACCGAGCTCCTACAATGAGCAGTTCTTC; cdr3_aa: CASSPPVPSSYNEQFF
v_call: TRBV7-8; d_call: -; j_call: TRBJ2-5; cdr3_length: 14; clone_size: -; cdr3_nt: TGTGCCAGCAGCAAACAAACGGGCGGGGAGACCCAGTACTTC; cdr3_aa: CASSKQTGGETQYF
v_call: TRBV6-5; d_call: -; j_call: TRBJ1-5; cdr3_length: 14; clone_size: -; cdr3_nt: TGTGCCAGCAGATCGATGGGGGGCAATCAGCCCCAGCATTTT; cdr3_aa: CASRSMGGNQPQHF
v_call: TRBV5-4; d_call: TRBD2; j_call: TRBJ2-5; cdr3_length: 16; clone_size: -; cdr3_nt: TGTGCCAGCAGCCCAACGGGGGGGCCCTCCGGGGAGACCCAGTACTTC; cdr3_aa: CASSPTGGPSGETQYF
v_call: TRBV7-3; d_call: TRBD2; j_call: TRBJ2-7; cdr3_length: 15; clone_size: few; cdr3_nt: TGTGCCAGCAGCCTCGGGACTAGCCCCTATGGCGAGCAGTACTTC; cdr3_aa: CASSLGTSPYGEQYF
v_call: TRBV6-1; d_call: TRBD2; j_call: TRBJ2-7; cdr3_length: 13; clone_size: -; cdr3_nt: TGTGCCAGTTCGGGACTAGCGCACTCCGAGCAGTACTTC; cdr3_aa: CASSGLAHSEQYF
v_call: TRBV5-1; d_call: -; j_call: TRBJ2-6; cdr3_length: 14; clone_size: -; cdr3_nt: TGCGCCAGCACGCAGGGAACTGGGGCCAACGTCCTGACTTTC; cdr3_aa: CASTQGTGANVLTF
v_call: TRBV7-9; d_call: -; j_call: TRBJ1-1; cdr3_length: 15; clone_size: -; cdr3_nt: TGTGCCAGCAGCTTAGCCACCCGGCGGAACACTGAAGCTTTCTTT; cdr3_aa: CASSLATRRNTEAFF
v_call: TRBV2; d_call: TRBD2; j_call: TRBJ2-3; cdr3_length: 13; clone_size: -; cdr3_nt: TGTGCCAGCAATCGCGGGGGGGGAGATACGCAGTATTTT; cdr3_aa: CASNRGGGDTQYF